Presented here are 24 T cell receptor beta chains from one specimen sequenced in a study of shared clonotypes between healthy human individuals. The table came from immunoSEQ multiplex PCR; TCRdb's copy has only in-frame clones and leaves some out. The sample holds 2 million to 3 million clones, over 85% seen once. The source material was naive CD4+ T cells from PBMCs. Indicated subset: CD45RA+ positively selected. These receptors were collected from a man between 18 and 29 years old in good health. Some clones in this sample may be carry-over from other donors' samples.

The rearrangement joins TRBV12-5 to TRBJ1-3; D not resolved. CDR3 length equals 12 residues. Germline V gives CDR1 LGHNT, CDR2 FRNRAP. Trimming removed 3 bases from V and 4 bases from J, with 4 bases in between. The CDR3 DNA is TGTGCTAGTGGTTTCGCCGGAAACACCATATATTTT. It codes for CASGFAGNTIYF.

The chain combines TRBV4-1 with TRBJ1-2; D gene ambiguous. Germline CDR1 reads MGHRA; CDR2 reads YSYEKL. The CDR3 spans 15 residues. V dropped 4 bases and J dropped 4 bases, with 16 bases sitting between them. CDR3: CASSRSLTEVYGYTF. The DNA for the CDR3 is TGCGCCAGCAGCCGGAGCTTGACTGAGGTCTATGGCTACACCTTC.

This chain connects TRBV7-3 to TRBJ2-7; TRBD2 aligns across 8 bases. Germline V gene sequence: CDR1 SGHTA, CDR2 FQGTGA. With 2 bases clipped from V and 5 bases from J, the junction kept 11 bases outside the gene matches. The CDR3 runs to 16 residues. The CDR3 DNA is TGTGCCAGCAGCTTAGGGTTGAGCGGGGGAGGGAACGAGCAGTACTTC. Translating it yields CASSLGLSGGGNEQYF. Full variable domain (rest looked up from reference TRBV7-3 and TRBJ2-7): GAGVSQTPSNKVTEKGKYVELRCDPISGHTALYWYRQSLGQGPEFLIYFQGTGAADDSGLPNDRFFAVRPEGSVSTLKIQRTERGDSAVYLCASSLGLSGGGNEQYFGPGTRLTVT.

The chain couples TRBV19 to TRBJ2-1; D not certain. Germline assignment: CDR1 LNHDA and CDR2 SQIVND (reference sequence). Trimming took off 3 bases at V and 5 bases at J, with 14 bases between the two ends. The CDR3 is 15 residues long. CDR3 amino acids: CASSIAERPHNEQFF. CDR3 nucleotide sequence: TGTGCCAGTAGTATTGCAGAGAGACCCCACAATGAGCAGTTCTTC.

The chain carries TRBV7-6 and TRBJ2-7; 10 bases agree with TRBD1. Unmatched junction bases numbered 10, after V lost 5 bases and J lost 6 bases. The CDR3 consists of 15 residues. CDR1 and CDR2 from the germline V gene are SGHVS and FNYEAQ. CDR3 amino acids: CASSGGTGAHSEQYF. CDR3 nucleotides: TGTGCCAGCAGCGGCGGGACAGGGGCGCACTCCGAGCAGTACTTC. The full variable domain, its missing parts supplied by reference TRBV7-6 and TRBJ2-7, is GAGVSQSPRYKVTKRGQDVALRCDPISGHVSLYWYRQALGQGPEFLTYFNYEAQQDKSGLPNDRFSAERPEGSISTLTIQRTEQRDSAMYRCASSGGTGAHSEQYFGPGTRLTVT.

The chain combines TRBV11-2 with TRBJ1-5; 8 bases map to TRBD1. V shed 5 bases, J shed 2 bases, and the junction held 11 bases outside the gene matches. This CDR3 has 17 residues. In germline, CDR1 is SGHAT, CDR2 FQNNGV. The CDR3 sequence: CASSRDRGGVGNQPQHF. The CDR3 bases are TGTGCCAGCAGCCGTGACAGGGGAGGCGTCGGCAATCAGCCCCAGCATTTT.

The V call is TRBV7-8, the J call TRBJ2-1; D is perhaps TRBD2 (6 bases). V was trimmed by 0 bases and J by 9 bases, leaving 9 bases between them. Germline V gene sequence: CDR1 SGHVS, CDR2 FQNEAQ. This CDR3 region has 13 residues. CDR3 region: CASSLAAGTEQFF. CDR3 coding DNA: TGTGCCAGCAGCTTAGCCGCGGGGACTGAGCAGTTCTTC. The full variable domain, with the rest looked up from reference TRBV7-8 and TRBJ2-1, is GAGVSQSPRYKVAKRGQDVALRCDPISGHVSLFWYQQALGQGPEFLTYFQNEAQLDKSGLPSDRFFAERPEGSVSTLKIQRTQQEDSAVYLCASSLAAGTEQFFGPGTRLTVL.

J is TRBJ1-2 and V is TRBV4-3, with 11 bases aligning to TRBD1. This CDR3 has 14 amino acids. With 5 bases clipped from V and 9 bases from J, the junction kept 8 bases outside the gene matches. The germline gives CDR1 LGHNA, CDR2 YSLEER. The CDR3 DNA sequence: TGCGCCAGCAGCTCCCGGGACAGGGGGTTGAGCTACACCTTC. Protein sequence: CASSSRDRGLSYTF.

The rearrangement uses TRBV5-1 and TRBJ2-5; D possibly uses TRBD1 or TRBD2 (6 bases each). The CDR3 is made up of 15 amino acids. From germline, CDR1 is SGHRS and CDR2 YFSETQ. The V end was cut by 0 bases, the J end by 5 bases, with 14 bases between. In nucleotides, the CDR3 is TGCGCCAGCAGCTTGGATCGGGGGCTCGGGGAGACCCAGTACTTC. Its protein is CASSLDRGLGETQYF.

The J gene is TRBJ1-1, the V gene TRBV28; no clear D. Germline V gene sequence: CDR1 MDHEN, CDR2 SYDVKM. The CDR3 sequence is 14 residues long. Trimming removed 6 bases at V and 2 bases at J, with 13 bases between. The CDR3 spells CASSPTLGNTEAFF. DNA for the CDR3: TGTGCCAGCAGCCCCACTCTGGGTAACACTGAAGCTTTCTTT.

The chain couples TRBV7-8 to TRBJ2-7; D is uncertain. The CDR3 is 11 residues long. Trimming cost V 3 bases and J 6 bases, with 6 bases left between them. Germline V gene lookup returns CDR1 SGHVS and CDR2 FQNEAQ. For the CDR3, the DNA is TGTGCCAGCAGCTTTTCGGGCGAGCAGTACTTC. Its protein product is CASSFSGEQYF.

The sample holds one count of this clone. The V gene is TRBV18, the J gene TRBJ2-7; tentatively, D is TRBD1 or TRBD2 (5 bases each). Germline CDR1 and CDR2: KGHSH and LQKENI. The CDR3 loop spans 15 amino acids. Trimming stripped 6 bases from V and 0 bases from J, with 15 bases between. The CDR3 coding sequence is TGTGCCAGCTCTCCCTGGGACGGCAGCTCCTACGAGCAGTACTTC. This codes for CASSPWDGSSYEQYF. Full variable domain (missing parts from reference TRBV18 and TRBJ2-7): NAGVMQNPRHLVRRRGQEARLRCSPMKGHSHVYWYRQLPEEGLKFMVYLQKENIIDESGMPKERFSAEFPKEGPSILRIQQVVRGDSAAYFCASSPWDGSSYEQYFGPGTRLTVT.

This clone showed up just a few times. The chain couples TRBV11-2 to TRBJ1-4; D remains ambiguous. CDR1 is SGHAT and CDR2 is FQNNGV in the germline V gene. The CDR3 is made up of 13 amino acids. V was pared by 1 base and J by 3 bases, with 3 bases between. The DNA of the CDR3 is TGTGCCAGCAGCTTAGGGGCTAATGAAAAACTGTTTTTT. It specifies CASSLGANEKLFF.

This chain's CDR3 is CASSRGGYTGELFF. In DNA form, the CDR3 reads TGCGCCAGCAGCCGGGGGGGCTACACCGGGGAGCTGTTTTTT. The V call is TRBV4-1, the J call TRBJ2-2, with a weak D call TRBD2 (7 bases). Per germline, CDR1 MGHRA and CDR2 YSYEKL. V shed 4 bases and J shed 3 bases, with 9 bases lying between them. The CDR3 totals 14 residues.

V gene TRBV9 combines with J gene TRBJ2-7, with D possibly TRBD1 on 6 matching bases. Germline loops: CDR1 SGDLS, CDR2 YYNGEE. The CDR3 has 14 amino acids. V shed 4 bases and J shed 6 bases, with 17 bases lying between them. The CDR3 region is CASSTHRNRAEQYF. The CDR3 region has the DNA TGTGCCAGCAGCACCCACCGGAACAGGGCCGAGCAGTACTTC.

The V gene is TRBV28, the J gene TRBJ1-2; D not resolved. CDR1 MDHEN and CDR2 SYDVKM come from the germline V gene. V was pared by 2 bases and J by 2 bases, with 6 bases between. The CDR3 totals 13 residues. As DNA, the CDR3 is TGTGCCAGCAGTTTACAGCGAAACTATGGCTACACCTTC. Translation gives CASSLQRNYGYTF.

This clone showed up just a few times. Different DNA sequences within this sample yield the same CDR3. The V gene is TRBV9, the J gene TRBJ2-3; D tentatively reads TRBD1 or TRBD2 (5 bases each). Trimming took 4 bases from V and 5 from J, leaving 8 bases between them. Per the germline V gene, CDR1 is SGDLS and CDR2 is YYNGEE. CDR3 length: 12 amino acids. The CDR3 DNA sequence: TGTGCCAGCAGCCCGAGGGGAGATACGCAGTATTTT. Its translation is CASSPRGDTQYF.

CDR3 region: CAHGGGPINEKLFF. The CDR3 DNA sequence: TGTGCTCACGGCGGGGGCCCCATTAATGAAAAACTGTTTTTT. The chain employs TRBV28 and TRBJ1-4, with D possibly being TRBD1 (6 bases). The CDR3 extends over 14 amino acids. Looked up from germline, CDR1 is MDHEN and CDR2 is SYDVKM.

The gene calls are TRBV23-1 and TRBJ1-5; TRBD1 matches 7 bases. TRBV23-1 is an ORF, and what it does is uncertain. V lost 2 bases to trimming and J lost 1 base; unmatched junction nucleotides: 26. This CDR3 region has 23 residues. The CDR3: CASSQKPTSRPGQILVSNQPQHF. The CDR3 nucleotides are TGCGCCAGCAGTCAAAAACCCACATCCCGGCCGGGACAGATTTTAGTCAGCAATCAGCCCCAGCATTTT.

The rearrangement links TRBV29-1 to TRBJ1-4, with 9 nucleotides matching TRBD1. Germline V lookup: CDR1 SQVTM, CDR2 ANQGSEA. The CDR3 has 14 amino acids. V lost 7 bases to trimming and J lost 8 bases; unmatched junction nucleotides: 11. The CDR3 is CSGFTGGGGEKLFF. Here the CDR3 DNA reads TGCAGCGGATTCACAGGGGGCGGCGGGGAAAAACTGTTTTTT.

This clone was recorded once. The rearrangement links TRBV28 to TRBJ1-6; TRBD1 matches 8 bases. V shed 5 bases, J shed 7 bases, and the junction held 7 bases outside the gene matches. The CDR3 has 15 amino acids. Germline V gene sequence: CDR1 MDHEN, CDR2 SYDVKM. For the CDR3, the DNA is TGTGCCAGCAGTACCCCGACAGGGGAGAATTCACCCCTCCACTTT. Translation: CASSTPTGENSPLHF. Complete variable domain (other parts from reference TRBV28 and TRBJ1-6): DVKVTQSSRYLVKRTGEKVFLECVQDMDHENMFWYRQDPGLGLRLIYFSYDVKMKEKGDIPEGYSVSREKKERFSLILESASTNQTSMYLCASSTPTGENSPLHFGNGTRLTVT.

This sequence joins TRBV7-2 and TRBJ2-1; D is unresolved. V was trimmed by 8 bases and J by 0 bases, leaving 11 bases between them. CDR1 SGHTA and CDR2 FQGNSA come from the germline V gene. This CDR3 is 14 amino acids long. CDR3 residues: CASDRGSSYNEQFF. The CDR3 DNA sequence: TGTGCCAGCGACCGAGGCAGCTCCTACAATGAGCAGTTCTTC.

The chain links TRBV28 to TRBJ1-5, with unresolved D. The germline gives CDR1 MDHEN, CDR2 SYDVKM. The CDR3 loop spans 14 amino acids. The ends were cut back, 5 bases at V and 2 bases at J, with 10 bases in the middle. CDR3 protein: CASSTDLGNQPQHF. In DNA form, the CDR3 reads TGTGCCAGCAGTACCGACCTGGGCAATCAGCCCCAGCATTTT. Based on the CDR3 plus reference TRBV28 and TRBJ1-5, the full variable domain is DVKVTQSSRYLVKRTGEKVFLECVQDMDHENMFWYRQDPGLGLRLIYFSYDVKMKEKGDIPEGYSVSREKKERFSLILESASTNQTSMYLCASSTDLGNQPQHFGDGTRLSIL.

This clone was picked up one time. The chain carries TRBV30 and TRBJ2-5, with D perhaps matching TRBD2 (5 bases). V lost 0 bases to trimming and J lost 2 bases, with 16 bases between them. The CDR3 is 16 residues long. Germline lookup yields CDR1 GTSNPN and CDR2 SVGIG (reference sequence). Here the CDR3 DNA reads TGTGCCTGGAGTGTTGGATCTAGCCTAGGACAAGAGACCCAGTACTTC. It codes for CAWSVGSSLGQETQYF.